The clone carrying this TCR beta chain was recorded once. The data derive from a study of T cell clones after liver transplantation. Study as a whole: Apart from a few HCV-positive recipients, transplants were for non-autoimmune, non-viral reasons.

Here immunoSEQ multiplex PCR was the method, and the copy in TCRdb shows in-frame clones only, minus some. The repertoire holds some 75,000 clones, with 75% to 85% as singletons. Trimming left V 3 bases short and J 5 bases short, with 15 bases between. The CDR3 runs to 15 residues. Germline V gene data show CDR1 as SGHRS and CDR2 as YFSETQ. Specimen: CD4+ T cells from blood, collected before liver transplant. J is TRBJ2-1 and V is TRBV5-1, with TRBD2 as a possible D gene (6 bases). The receptor's source is a human donor who received a liver transplant. CDR3 amino acids: CASSWEAAHDNEQFF. CDR3 DNA: TGCGCCAGCAGCTGGGAGGCGGCGCACGACAATGAGCAGTTCTTC. The whole variable domain, filled in from reference TRBV5-1 and TRBJ2-1, reads KAGVTQTPRYLIKTRGQQVTLSCSPISGHRSVSWYQQTPGQGLQFLFEYFSETQRNKGNFPGRFSGRQFSNSRSEMNVSTLELGDSALYLCASSWEAAHDNEQFFGPGTRLTVL.